The T cell receptor beta chain under discussion was sequenced for a study of shared clonotypes between healthy human individuals. Libraries were prepared by immunoSEQ multiplex PCR; TCRdb keeps only in-frame clonotypes and omits some of them. Of 2 million to 3 million clones detected, more than 90% appear once; the ten largest clones hold over 0.12%. Donors had no recently reported acute infections or vaccinations and were HIV-negative. Specimen: naive CD4+ T cells sorted from blood. Subset given: CD45RA+ positively selected. This receptor was identified in a man younger than 35 in good health.

CDR3 in DNA: TGCGCCAGCAGCCCCCAAGGGTCAAGGGGCCCCTATGGCTACACCTTC. Protein product: CASSPQGSRGPYGYTF. V is TRBV4-3 and J is TRBJ1-2, with D possibly being TRBD1 (5 bases). Germline values: CDR1 LGHNA, CDR2 YSLEER. The CDR3 contains 16 residues. Trimming took off 4 bases at V and 4 bases at J, with 19 bases between the two ends.